This T cell receptor (beta chain) stems from a study of early T cells in non-severe SARS-CoV-2 infection. At the level of the study: Chains from this unsorted whole-blood bulk RNA could not be paired.

Researchers attached unique molecular identifiers to individual cDNA molecules. TCRdb re-analysed the 5' RACE reads in MiXCR, keeping a single row per CDR3 protein. The sample carries some 98,000 distinct CDR3 sequences, roughly 17% recorded once. The CDR3 totals 13 residues. Germline values: CDR1 MNHEY, CDR2 SVGAGI. V gave up 10 bases and J gave up 7 bases, with 17 bases separating them. This sequence was found in an adult who was a healthcare worker with PCR-confirmed SARS-CoV-2 infection or an uninfected control (not recorded which). The specimen sequenced was whole blood. V is TRBV6-5 and J is TRBJ2-1; a possible D gene is TRBD2 (6 bases). The CDR3 DNA is TGTGCCACCGGGAGTCCGGGAGTGAATGAGCAGTTCTTC. Amino acids: CATGSPGVNEQFF.